What follows are 31 T cell receptor beta chains derived from one specimen sequenced in a study of shared clonotypes between healthy human individuals (dated by TCRdb to about 2020). To prepare the library, the immunoSEQ multiplex PCR assay was applied. TCRdb stores this immuneACCESS table with in-frame sequences only. Part of the clones is absent; in the studies checked, under half of the shortfall reflects unresolved V genes, and no reason is known for the rest. In this sample the table shows about 2.4 million clones, 93% of which occur a single time. The top ten clones comprise more than 0.35% of the sample. Material: naive CD4+ T cells from PBMCs. Reading the label with the study, this specimen's cell subset or site is: CD45RA+ positively selected. The source is a man aged 18 to 29 in good health. Some clones in this sample may be carry-over from other donors' samples.

CDR3 bases: TGTGCCAGCAGCCGAGGAGGGGGTAACACCGGGGAGCTGTTTTTT. This translates into CASSRGGGNTGELFF. V gene TRBV5-4 combines with J gene TRBJ2-2, with D tentatively TRBD1 or TRBD2 (6 bases each). The CDR3 loop spans 15 amino acids. Trimming shortened V by 4 bases and J by 2 bases, and 12 bases separated the two germline ends. Germline V lookup: CDR1 SGHNT, CDR2 YYREEE (reference sequence).

This rearrangement joins TRBV4-1 to TRBJ2-2; possibly TRBD1 for D (5 bases). V lost 4 bases and J lost 6, with 12 bases in between. Per germline, CDR1 MGHRA and CDR2 YSYEKL. The CDR3 runs to 14 residues. The chain's CDR3 is CASSPTDSPGELFF. The CDR3 DNA reads as TGCGCCAGCAGCCCCACCGACAGTCCCGGGGAGCTGTTTTTT.

The CDR3 coding sequence is TGCAGCGTTGTGCGTCTAGTCGTTCAATATGATGAGCAGTTCTTC. Protein sequence: CSVVRLVVQYDEQFF. The V call is TRBV29-1, the J call TRBJ2-1; the D is unclear. The germline V gene encodes CDR1 SQVTM and CDR2 ANQGSEA. The CDR3 consists of 15 residues. Trimming cost V 4 bases and J 8 bases, with 21 bases left between them.

As for this clone: Other DNA sequences of this sample code for an identical CDR3. DNA for the CDR3: TGTGCCAGCAGCGCCCTAGCGGGAGGGACAGATACGCAGTATTTT. Residues: CASSALAGGTDTQYF. This chain connects TRBV9 to TRBJ2-3; 12 bases fit TRBD2. V was clipped by 3 bases and J by 3 bases; unmatched bases: 2. Per germline, CDR1 SGDLS and CDR2 YYNGEE. This CDR3 contains 15 residues.

On this clone itself: Other DNA variants within this sample encode the same CDR3. The chain combines TRBV4-3 with TRBJ2-7; 8 positions match TRBD2. This CDR3 region has 16 residues. Trimming removed 1 base from V and 2 bases from J; junction bases left unmatched: 7. Germline V gene data show CDR1 as LGHNA and CDR2 as YSLEER. CDR3 region: CASSQVDGRAPYEQYF. The CDR3 region has the DNA TGCGCCAGCAGCCAAGTGGACGGGAGGGCCCCCTACGAGCAGTACTTC.

The V call is TRBV15, the J call TRBJ1-4; the D gene is possibly TRBD1 (5 bases). Looked up from germline, CDR1 is LNHNV and CDR2 is YYDKDF (reference sequence). This CDR3 region has 14 residues. Between the trimmed V and J ends, which lost 2 bases and 8 bases, there was a span of 12 bases. CDR3 amino acids: CATSRMQGFEKLFF. The CDR3 DNA reads TGTGCCACCAGCAGAATGCAGGGATTCGAAAAACTGTTTTTT. The full variable domain, its missing parts supplied by reference TRBV15 and TRBJ1-4, is DAMVIQNPRYQVTQFGKPVTLSCSQTLNHNVMYWYQQKSSQAPKLLFHYYDKDFNNEADTPDNFQSRRPNTSFCFLDIRSPGLGDTAMYLCATSRMQGFEKLFFGSGTQLSVL.

This chain joins TRBV7-2 and TRBJ2-7, with D unresolved. CDR1 SGHTA and CDR2 FQGNSA come from the germline V gene. The V gene lost 5 bases and the J gene lost 6 bases, with 8 bases spanning the gap. The CDR3 contains 11 residues. The CDR3 nucleotides read TGTGCCAGCAGCACCTCGGCCGAGCAGTACTTC. Amino acid sequence: CASSTSAEQYF.

The chain is built from TRBV27 and TRBJ2-5; 10 positions agree with TRBD1. Trimming at V came to 5 bases and at J to 5 bases, leaving 8 bases not matched to a gene. Germline V gene data show CDR1 as MNHEY and CDR2 as SMNVEV (reference sequence). The CDR3 covers 15 residues. Here the CDR3 reads CASSPRQGAGETQYF. The DNA for the CDR3 is TGTGCCAGCAGTCCAAGACAGGGGGCAGGGGAGACCCAGTACTTC.

The V and J genes are TRBV28 and TRBJ1-3; D uncertain. The CDR3 totals 16 residues. The V gene's germline CDR1 is MDHEN and CDR2 SYDVKM. The V gene lost 5 bases and the J gene lost 5 bases, with 19 bases spanning the gap. DNA of the CDR3: TGTGCCAGCAGTCCCCAATTCGCGGGAATCCGAAACACCATATATTTT. This encodes CASSPQFAGIRNTIYF.

On this clone: The identical CDR3 is also encoded by other nucleotide sequences in the sample. This rearrangement joins TRBV5-6 to TRBJ2-6; D gene ambiguous. This CDR3 spans 13 amino acids. V lost 5 bases to trimming and J lost 2 bases, with 5 bases between them. Germline V gives CDR1 SGHDT, CDR2 YYEEEE. The CDR3 loop reads CASSLTGANVLTF. CDR3 nucleotide sequence: TGTGCCAGCAGTCTAACTGGGGCCAACGTCCTGACTTTC.

This clone was recorded a few times. The identical CDR3 is also encoded by other nucleotide sequences in the sample. The rearrangement uses TRBV5-1 and TRBJ1-1; D gene uncertain. The germline CDR1 and CDR2 sequences are SGHRS and YFSETQ. The CDR3 length is 13 residues. Trimming removed 0 bases from V and 1 base from J, with 4 bases in between. The DNA for the CDR3 is TGCGCCAGCAGCTTGGAGGGGAACACTGAAGCTTTCTTT. Its protein product is CASSLEGNTEAFF.

CDR3 DNA sequence: TGTGCCAGCAGCCCTGACTCGGGAAAACTGTTTTTT. This sequence encodes CASSPDSGKLFF. The chain has TRBV7-2 and TRBJ1-4; D not certain. The CDR3 consists of 12 residues. The V gene lost 5 bases and the J gene lost 10 bases, with 11 bases spanning the gap. From germline, CDR1 is SGHTA and CDR2 FQGNSA.

The rearrangement joins TRBV5-1 to TRBJ2-3; 15 bases align to TRBD2. CDR3 length: 19 residues. CDR1 is SGHRS, CDR2 YFSETQ, per germline. After removal of 4 bases from V and 1 base from J, the junction contained 10 bases not matched to a gene. CDR3 sequence: CASSPGLAGGSLRTDTQYF. Here the CDR3 DNA reads TGCGCCAGCAGCCCGGGACTAGCGGGAGGTTCTCTCCGCACAGATACGCAGTATTTT.

The chain is built from TRBV28 and TRBJ2-1; TRBD1 aligns across 8 bases. Germline V gene lookup returns CDR1 MDHEN and CDR2 SYDVKM. The CDR3 covers 17 residues. Germline trimming cut 3 bases from V and 5 bases from J; bases unmatched to any gene: 12. CDR3: CASSFLSLGQANNEQFF. The CDR3 nucleotides are TGTGCCAGCAGTTTTTTAAGTTTGGGACAGGCAAACAATGAGCAGTTCTTC. Variable domain in full (rest from reference TRBV28 and TRBJ2-1): DVKVTQSSRYLVKRTGEKVFLECVQDMDHENMFWYRQDPGLGLRLIYFSYDVKMKEKGDIPEGYSVSREKKERFSLILESASTNQTSMYLCASSFLSLGQANNEQFFGPGTRLTVL.

The chain recombines TRBV5-4 with TRBJ1-2, with unresolved D. The V end lost 4 bases, the J end lost 4 bases, and 23 bases lay between the germline ends. This CDR3 has 17 residues. Germline V gene data show CDR1 as SGHNT and CDR2 as YYREEE (reference sequence). The CDR3 loop is CASSAPPGSELGYGYTF. CDR3 bases: TGTGCCAGCAGCGCGCCCCCGGGTTCTGAGTTAGGCTATGGCTACACCTTC.

Regarding this clone: Other DNA sequences in the sample encode the same CDR3. J is TRBJ1-2 and V is TRBV10-3; unclear D gene. Germline V gene sequence: CDR1 ENHRY, CDR2 SYGVKD. The CDR3 totals 13 residues. Trimming pared 3 bases from V and 2 bases from J, leaving 7 bases between. The CDR3 nucleotides read TGTGCCATCAGTGAAAGCAGAAACTATGGCTACACCTTC. Translated: CAISESRNYGYTF.

For the CDR3, the DNA is TGTGCCAGCTCACGACGGGGGACAGCAGCAACTAATGAAAAACTGTTTTTT. Protein product: CASSRRGTAATNEKLFF. The V and J genes are TRBV18 and TRBJ1-4; the match to TRBD1 covers 7 bases. Germline V gene sequence: CDR1 KGHSH, CDR2 LQKENI. CDR3 length: 17 residues. Trimming cost V 4 bases and J 0 bases; bases outside gene matches: 8.

The chain has TRBV19 and TRBJ2-1; D could derive from TRBD1 or TRBD2 (5 bases each). Germline CDR1 and CDR2: LNHDA and SQIVND (reference sequence). This CDR3 comprises 13 residues. The V end lost 5 bases, the J end lost 4 bases, and 9 bases lay between the germline ends. The CDR3 DNA is TGTGCCAGTAGTTCGGGACGTTACAATGAGCAGTTCTTC. Protein product: CASSSGRYNEQFF.

This chain connects TRBV19 to TRBJ1-3; tentatively, D is TRBD1 (6 bases). Trimming took 4 bases from V and 0 from J, leaving 16 bases between them. Germline V CDR1 and CDR2: LNHDA, SQIVND (reference sequence). The CDR3 consists of 17 residues. CDR3 bases: TGTGCCAGTAGTACCAGGGACACCCGGATCTCTGGAAACACCATATATTTT. Translating gives CASSTRDTRISGNTIYF.

The gene calls are TRBV6-5 and TRBJ2-2, with TRBD1 identical over 9 bases. Germline V gene data show CDR1 as MNHEY and CDR2 as SVGAGI. The CDR3 is 14 residues long. Losses at the gene ends were 6 bases for V and 6 bases for J; bases not matched to a gene: 5. CDR3 sequence reads: CASRQGAGPGELFF. Here the CDR3 DNA reads TGTGCCAGCAGACAGGGGGCAGGGCCCGGGGAGCTGTTTTTT.

The V gene is TRBV11-2, the J gene TRBJ2-3; 7 nucleotides align to TRBD2. There are 11 residues in the CDR3. Germline loops: CDR1 SGHAT, CDR2 FQNNGV. J gave up 9 bases and V 7 bases, and 4 bases lay outside the gene matches. CDR3 sequence reads: CASMGRGTQYF. DNA of the CDR3: TGTGCCAGCATGGGGAGGGGCACGCAGTATTTT.

The chain joins TRBV5-1 to TRBJ2-3; TRBD2 aligns across 8 bases. V shed 0 bases, J shed 5 bases, and the junction held 11 bases outside the gene matches. The germline gives CDR1 SGHRS, CDR2 YFSETQ. This CDR3 is 17 amino acids long. CDR3 sequence (DNA): TGCGCCAGCAGCTTGGCCCTGCCGGGAGGGGGAGGAGATACGCAGTATTTT. Its translation is CASSLALPGGGGDTQYF.

The rearrangement uses TRBV30 and TRBJ2-3; TRBD1 might be the D (5 bases). CDR1 and CDR2 (germline): GTSNPN, SVGIG (reference sequence). The CDR3 is made up of 12 amino acids. Between the trimmed V and J ends, which lost 5 bases and 2 bases, there was a span of 8 bases. CDR3 amino acids: CAWGRVTDTQYF. CDR3 in DNA: TGTGCCTGGGGCAGGGTCACAGATACGCAGTATTTT. The full variable domain, completed using reference TRBV30 and TRBJ2-3, is SQTIHQWPATLVQPVGSPLSLECTVEGTSNPNLYWYRQAAGRGLQLLFYSVGIGQISSEVPQNLSASRPQDRQFILSSKKLLLSDSGFYLCAWGRVTDTQYFGPGTRLTVL.

V and J are TRBV14 and TRBJ2-5, with 8 positions matching TRBD1. Germline CDR1 is SGHDN and CDR2 is FVKESK. The J segment lost 4 bases and the V segment lost 4 bases, leaving 8 bases of the junction unmatched. This CDR3 contains 15 residues. CDR3 DNA sequence: TGTGCCAGCAGCCGATCACCGACAGGGGTAGAGACCCAGTACTTC. Its protein is CASSRSPTGVETQYF.

This chain joins TRBV6-5 and TRBJ2-7, with 12 nucleotides matching TRBD2. Germline V CDR1 and CDR2: MNHEY, SVGAGI. With V trimmed by 5 bases and J by 0 bases, 2 bases remained unmatched. The CDR3 runs 15 residues. This CDR3 is CASSKGLAGSYEQYF. The CDR3 bases are TGTGCCAGCAGTAAGGGACTAGCGGGCTCCTACGAGCAGTACTTC.

The CDR3 DNA reads as TGCGCCAGCAGCTTGGTGGGGGCGGTCAATGAGCAGTTCTTC. This encodes CASSLVGAVNEQFF. The chain couples TRBV5-1 to TRBJ2-1, with D tentatively TRBD1 (6 bases). The germline gives CDR1 SGHRS, CDR2 YFSETQ. V was shortened by 0 bases and J by 6 bases, with 10 bases between the two germline ends. The CDR3 extends over 14 amino acids.

The chain carries TRBV6-4 and TRBJ1-1, with D unclear. This CDR3 comprises 13 residues. Germline assignment: CDR1 MRHNA and CDR2 SNTAGT. Trimming stripped 5 bases from V and 1 base from J, with 8 bases between. DNA of the CDR3: TGTGCCAGCAGTTACGACGCGAACACTGAAGCTTTCTTT. The encoded protein is CASSYDANTEAFF.

The chain joins TRBV28 to TRBJ2-5; 8 bases line up with TRBD2. Per germline, CDR1 MDHEN and CDR2 SYDVKM. The length of the CDR3 is 14 residues. V was clipped by 5 bases and J by 5 bases; unmatched bases: 7. CDR3 in amino acids: CASSPTSGGETQYF. The CDR3 DNA reads as TGTGCCAGCAGTCCAACTAGCGGTGGGGAGACCCAGTACTTC.

The chain couples TRBV18 to TRBJ1-1; D is perhaps TRBD1 (5 bases). Germline lookup yields CDR1 KGHSH and CDR2 LQKENI. V was pared by 1 base and J by 5 bases, with 11 bases between. The CDR3 runs to 14 residues. CDR3 protein: CASSPRGGWTEAFF. CDR3 DNA sequence: TGTGCCAGCTCACCACGCGGGGGTTGGACTGAAGCTTTCTTT.

The V gene is TRBV20-1, the J gene TRBJ2-7, with D unresolved. The ends were cut back, 0 bases at V and 6 bases at J, with 6 bases in the middle. This CDR3 has 11 amino acids. Germline V CDR1 and CDR2: DFQATT, SNEGSKA (reference sequence). Here the CDR3 DNA reads TGCAGTGCTAGAGAACGGCTCGAGCAGTACTTC. Amino acid sequence: CSARERLEQYF.

This sequence joins TRBV11-2 and TRBJ1-3, with D maybe TRBD1 (6 bases). The V gene's germline CDR1 is SGHAT and CDR2 FQNNGV. The germline V and J ends were trimmed by 5 bases and 0 bases, with 11 bases remaining between them. The CDR3 totals 15 residues. CDR3 sequence reads: CASSPGTTSGNTIYF. The CDR3, as DNA: TGTGCCAGCAGCCCCGGGACAACCTCTGGAAACACCATATATTTT.